This TCR beta chain was profiled in a study of control samples from healthy donors and cancer patients. Measured with immunoSEQ multiplex PCR; TCRdb has only the in-frame clones, and not every one. The sample has some 29,000 clones; about 90% are singletons. The CDR3 totals 14 residues. Germline-derived CDR1 and CDR2 are SGHTA and FQGNSA. The ends were cut back, 2 bases at V and 5 bases at J, with 13 bases in the middle. The gene calls are TRBV7-2 and TRBJ2-7, with D unresolved. Sequencing was done on a sample of formalin-fixed, paraffin-embedded tissue. The TCR comes from a female donor with melanoma. CDR3 coding DNA: TGTGCCAGCAGCTTAAGCTCAGAGGTCCACGAGCAGTACTTC. Protein: CASSLSSEVHEQYF.